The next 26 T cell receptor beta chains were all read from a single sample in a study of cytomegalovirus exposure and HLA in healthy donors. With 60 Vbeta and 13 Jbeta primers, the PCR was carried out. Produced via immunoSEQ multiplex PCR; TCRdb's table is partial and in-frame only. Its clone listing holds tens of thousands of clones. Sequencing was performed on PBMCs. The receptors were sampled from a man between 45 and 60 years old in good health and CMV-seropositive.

For the CDR3, the DNA is TGTGCCAGCTACCAGCGGGAGGGCCGCCACTGCGAGCAGTACTTC. Translation: CASYQREGRHCEQYF. The chain couples TRBV11-3 to TRBJ2-7, with 10 bases aligning to TRBD2. CDR1 is SGHNT and CDR2 is YENEEA in the germline V gene. The CDR3 loop spans 15 amino acids. With 8 bases clipped from V and 6 bases from J, the junction kept 13 bases outside the gene matches. Full variable domain (outside the CDR3, taken from reference TRBV11-3 and TRBJ2-7): EAGVVQSPRYKIIEKKQPVAFWCNPISGHNTLYWYLQNLGQGPELLIRYENEEAVDDSQLPKDRFSAERLKGVDSTLKIQPAELGDSAVYLCASYQREGRHCEQYFGPGTRLTVT.

The CDR3 DNA reads TGTGCCAGCAGTTTATTTCACAGGGGTAGCAATCAGCCCCAGCATTTT. It yields the protein CASSLFHRGSNQPQHF. The chain joins TRBV28 to TRBJ1-5; 7 nucleotides line up with TRBD1. Germline loops: CDR1 MDHEN, CDR2 SYDVKM. V was pared by 1 base and J by 0 bases, with 3 bases of the junction left unmatched. The CDR3 has 16 amino acids.

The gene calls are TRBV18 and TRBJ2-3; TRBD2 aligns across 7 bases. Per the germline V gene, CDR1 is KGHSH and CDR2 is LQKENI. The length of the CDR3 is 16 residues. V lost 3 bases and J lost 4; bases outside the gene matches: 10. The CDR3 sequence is CASSPGRESFSDTQYF. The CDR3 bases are TGTGCCAGCTCACCGGGGCGGGAGTCATTCTCAGATACGCAGTATTTT.

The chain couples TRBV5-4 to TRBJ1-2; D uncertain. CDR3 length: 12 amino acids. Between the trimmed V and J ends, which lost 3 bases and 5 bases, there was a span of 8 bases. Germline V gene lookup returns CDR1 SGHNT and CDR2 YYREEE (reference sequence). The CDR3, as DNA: TGTGCCAGCAGCTCGCGGGAATATGGCTACACCTTC. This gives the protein CASSSREYGYTF.

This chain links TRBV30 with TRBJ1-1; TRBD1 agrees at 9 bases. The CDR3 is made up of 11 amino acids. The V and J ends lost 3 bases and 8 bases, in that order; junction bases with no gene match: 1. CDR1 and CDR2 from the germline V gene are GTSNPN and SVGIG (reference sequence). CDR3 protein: CAWRGQGEAFF. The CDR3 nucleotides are TGTGCCTGGAGGGGACAGGGCGAAGCTTTCTTT.

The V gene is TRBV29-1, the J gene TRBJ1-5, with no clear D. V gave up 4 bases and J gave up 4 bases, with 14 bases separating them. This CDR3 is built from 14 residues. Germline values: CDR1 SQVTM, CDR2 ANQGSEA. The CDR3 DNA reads TGCAGCGTTGCATCTTCGGGGATAAATCAGCCCCAGCATTTT. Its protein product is CSVASSGINQPQHF.

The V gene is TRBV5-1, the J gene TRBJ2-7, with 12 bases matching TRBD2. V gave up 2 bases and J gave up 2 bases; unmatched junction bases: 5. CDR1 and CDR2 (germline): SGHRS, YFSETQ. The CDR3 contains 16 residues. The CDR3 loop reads CASSFSTSGSPYEQYF. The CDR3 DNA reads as TGCGCCAGCAGCTTCTCGACTAGCGGGAGCCCCTACGAGCAGTACTTC.

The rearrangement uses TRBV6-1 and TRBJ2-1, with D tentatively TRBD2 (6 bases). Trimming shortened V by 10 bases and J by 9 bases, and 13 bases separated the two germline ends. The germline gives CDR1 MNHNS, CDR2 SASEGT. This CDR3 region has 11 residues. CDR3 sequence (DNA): TGTGCCACCGGGACTCTCAGTGAGCAGTTCTTC. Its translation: CATGTLSEQFF.

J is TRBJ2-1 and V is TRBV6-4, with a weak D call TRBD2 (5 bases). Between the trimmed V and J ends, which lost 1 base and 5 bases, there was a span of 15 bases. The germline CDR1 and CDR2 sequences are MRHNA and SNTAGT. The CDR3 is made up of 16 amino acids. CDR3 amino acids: CASSDWSGNFHNEQFF. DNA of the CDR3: TGTGCCAGCAGTGACTGGAGCGGCAACTTCCACAATGAGCAGTTCTTC.

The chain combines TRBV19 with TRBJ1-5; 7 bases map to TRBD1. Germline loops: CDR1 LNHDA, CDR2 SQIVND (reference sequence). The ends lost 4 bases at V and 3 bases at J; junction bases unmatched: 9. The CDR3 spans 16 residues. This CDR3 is CASSKGAGRDNQPQHF. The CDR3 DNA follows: TGTGCCAGTAGTAAGGGGGCAGGGCGTGACAATCAGCCCCAGCATTTT.

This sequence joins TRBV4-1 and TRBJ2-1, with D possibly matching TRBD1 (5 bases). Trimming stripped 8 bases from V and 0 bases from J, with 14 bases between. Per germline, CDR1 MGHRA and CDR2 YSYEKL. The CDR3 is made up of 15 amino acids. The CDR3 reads CASRTTVSSYNEQFF. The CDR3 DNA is TGCGCCAGCCGAACGACAGTGAGCTCCTACAATGAGCAGTTCTTC.

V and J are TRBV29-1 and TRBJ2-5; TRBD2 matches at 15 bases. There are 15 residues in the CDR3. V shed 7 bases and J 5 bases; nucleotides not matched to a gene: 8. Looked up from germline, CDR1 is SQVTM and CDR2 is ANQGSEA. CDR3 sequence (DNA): TGCAGCGCAGGACTAGCGGGAGGGCCAGGCGAGACCCAGTACTTC. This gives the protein CSAGLAGGPGETQYF.

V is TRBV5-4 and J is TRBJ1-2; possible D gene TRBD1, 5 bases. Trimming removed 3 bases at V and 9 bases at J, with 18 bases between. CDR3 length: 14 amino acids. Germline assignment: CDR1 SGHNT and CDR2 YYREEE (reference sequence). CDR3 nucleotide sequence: TGTGCCAGCAGCTCCTTGGACACGTTCGTAAGCTACACCTTC. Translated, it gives CASSSLDTFVSYTF.

CDR3 amino acids: CASSPRTSGRAAGELFF. CDR3 DNA sequence: TGCGCCAGCAGCCCTCGCACTAGCGGGAGGGCGGCCGGGGAGCTGTTTTTT. V is TRBV4-3 and J is TRBJ2-2; 13 nucleotides agree with TRBD2. In germline, CDR1 is LGHNA, CDR2 YSLEER. The J segment lost 6 bases and the V segment lost 4 bases, leaving 8 bases of the junction unmatched. The CDR3 sequence is 17 residues long.

The CDR3 sequence: CASVPPFGEAFF. The CDR3 nucleotides read TGTGCCTCGGTCCCCCCTTTCGGTGAAGCTTTCTTT. The chain joins TRBV6-1 to TRBJ1-1; D remains ambiguous. The ends were cut back, 11 bases at V and 7 bases at J, with 17 bases in the middle. Germline V lookup: CDR1 MNHNS, CDR2 SASEGT. The CDR3 has 12 amino acids.

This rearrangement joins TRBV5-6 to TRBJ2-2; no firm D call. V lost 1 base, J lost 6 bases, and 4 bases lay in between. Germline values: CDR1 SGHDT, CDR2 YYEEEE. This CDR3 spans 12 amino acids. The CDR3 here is CASSLTAGELFF. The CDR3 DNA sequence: TGTGCCAGCAGCTTGACAGCCGGGGAGCTGTTTTTT.

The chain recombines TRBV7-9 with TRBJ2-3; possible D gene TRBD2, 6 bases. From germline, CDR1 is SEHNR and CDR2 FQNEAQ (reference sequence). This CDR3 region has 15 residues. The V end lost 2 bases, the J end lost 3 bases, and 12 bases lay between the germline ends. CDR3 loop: CASSLLGTSTDTQYF. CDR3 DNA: TGTGCCAGCAGCTTACTTGGGACTTCGACAGATACGCAGTATTTT.

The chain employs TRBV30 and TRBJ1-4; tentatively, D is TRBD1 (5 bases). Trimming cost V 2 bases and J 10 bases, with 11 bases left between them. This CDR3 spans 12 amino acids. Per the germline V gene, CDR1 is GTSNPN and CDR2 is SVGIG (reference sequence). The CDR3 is CAWSRWGGKLFF. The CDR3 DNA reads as TGTGCCTGGAGTCGTTGGGGGGGAAAACTGTTTTTT.

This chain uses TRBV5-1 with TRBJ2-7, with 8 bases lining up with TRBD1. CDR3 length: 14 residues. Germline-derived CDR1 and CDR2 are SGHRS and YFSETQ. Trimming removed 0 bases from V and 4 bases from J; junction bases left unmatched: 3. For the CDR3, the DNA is TGCGCCAGCAGCTTGGGGACAGGGAGATACGAGCAGTACGTC. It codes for CASSLGTGRYEQYV.

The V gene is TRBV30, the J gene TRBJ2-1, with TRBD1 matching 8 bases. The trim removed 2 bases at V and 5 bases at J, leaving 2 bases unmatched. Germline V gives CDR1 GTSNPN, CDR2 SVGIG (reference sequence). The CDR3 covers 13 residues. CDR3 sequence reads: CAWSKDRDNEQFF. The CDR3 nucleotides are TGTGCCTGGAGTAAGGACAGGGACAATGAGCAGTTCTTC.

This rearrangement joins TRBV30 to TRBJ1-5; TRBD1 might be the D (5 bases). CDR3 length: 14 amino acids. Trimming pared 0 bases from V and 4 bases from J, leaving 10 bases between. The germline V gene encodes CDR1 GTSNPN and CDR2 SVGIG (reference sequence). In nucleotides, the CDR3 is TGTGCCTGGAGTGTTAAGGGGCCTAATCAGCCCCAGCATTTT. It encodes CAWSVKGPNQPQHF.

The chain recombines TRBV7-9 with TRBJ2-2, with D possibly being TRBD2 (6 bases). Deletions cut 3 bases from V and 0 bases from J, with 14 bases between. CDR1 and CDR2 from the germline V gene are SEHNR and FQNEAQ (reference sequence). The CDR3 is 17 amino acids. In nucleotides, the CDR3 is TGTGCCAGCAGCTTTATTCCGGGGACTCCGAACACCGGGGAGCTGTTTTTT. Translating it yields CASSFIPGTPNTGELFF.

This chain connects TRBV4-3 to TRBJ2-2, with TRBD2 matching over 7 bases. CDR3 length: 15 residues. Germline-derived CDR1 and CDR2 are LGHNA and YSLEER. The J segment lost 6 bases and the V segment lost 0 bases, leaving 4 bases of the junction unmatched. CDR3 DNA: TGCGCCAGCAGCCAAGATGGGAGGGGATCCGGGGAGCTGTTTTTT. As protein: CASSQDGRGSGELFF.

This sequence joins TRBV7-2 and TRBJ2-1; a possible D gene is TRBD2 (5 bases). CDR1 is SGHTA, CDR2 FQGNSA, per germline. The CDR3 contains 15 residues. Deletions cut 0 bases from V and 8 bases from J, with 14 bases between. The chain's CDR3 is CASSLADPGVYEQFF. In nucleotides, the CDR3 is TGTGCCAGCAGCTTAGCGGACCCCGGGGTCTATGAGCAGTTCTTC. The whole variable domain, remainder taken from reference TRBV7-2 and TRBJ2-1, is GAGVSQSPSNKVTEKGKDVELRCDPISGHTALYWYRQSLGQGLEFLIYFQGNSAPDKSGLPSDRFSAERTGGSVSTLTIQRTQQEDSAVYLCASSLADPGVYEQFFGPGTRLTVL.

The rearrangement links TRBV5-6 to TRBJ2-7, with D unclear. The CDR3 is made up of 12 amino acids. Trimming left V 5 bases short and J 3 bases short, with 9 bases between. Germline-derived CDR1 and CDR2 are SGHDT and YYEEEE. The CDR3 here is CASSRPGYEQYF. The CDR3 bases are TGTGCCAGCAGTCGACCGGGCTACGAGCAGTACTTC.

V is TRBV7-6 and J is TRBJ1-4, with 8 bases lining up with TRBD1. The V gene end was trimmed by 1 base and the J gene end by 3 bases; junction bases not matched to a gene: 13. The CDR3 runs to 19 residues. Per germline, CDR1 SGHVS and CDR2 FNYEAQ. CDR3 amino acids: CASSLGGTGLARANEKLFF. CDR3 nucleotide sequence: TGTGCCAGCAGCTTAGGGGGGACAGGTCTGGCGCGGGCTAATGAAAAACTGTTTTTT.